This T cell receptor (beta chain) stems from a study of T-cell memory formation after mild COVID-19. Across the study: TCR clusters were mostly donor specific.

As to this clonotype: What it binds is unknown.

The study, taken as a whole, reports: Shrinking CD4+ clones were chiefly CM and EM; CD8+ ones were chiefly EMRA. The pre-infection memory compartment contained some responding clones, suggesting cross-reactive memory joined.

The V gene's germline CDR1 is DFQATT and CDR2 SNEGSKA (reference sequence). The CDR3 loop spans 13 amino acids. Trimming cost V 6 bases and J 1 base, with 10 bases left between them. One entry per CDR3 protein results from TCRdb running MiXCR on the 5' RACE reads. The sample lists about 150,000 distinct CDR3 sequences; 20% to 25% were seen once. Sequencing used PBMCs or a T cell subset sorted from them (not recorded which). This sequence was found in an adult woman who had mild COVID-19 (a few samples of this study predate the infection). Cell type and time point are not known. The chain employs TRBV20-1 and TRBJ1-5; maybe TRBD1 (5 bases). CDR3 in amino acids: CSAVTVSNQPQHF. The CDR3, as DNA: TGCAGTGCGGTGACAGTCAGCAATCAGCCCCAGCATTTT.